This T cell receptor beta chain emerged from a study of monozygotic twins with cystic fibrosis. Study-level results: Unrelated CF individuals shared fewer identical clonotypes than monozygotic CF twins.

Some clones are missing from TCRdb's copy, which holds only in-frame ones; the method was immunoSEQ multiplex PCR. The sample contains 20,000 to 25,000 clones, roughly 97% of which appear only once. Notes on this clone: Its antigen is undetermined.

CDR3 length: 13 amino acids. CDR1 LGHNA and CDR2 YSLEER come from the germline V gene. Trimming cost V 1 base and J 2 bases, with 5 bases left between them. The rearrangement links TRBV4-3 to TRBJ2-5; D remains unclear. This receptor was taken from a girl between 10 and 17 years old with cystic fibrosis. Material for sequencing was blood. The CDR3 bases are TGCGCCAGCAGCCAAGGCGCACAAGAGACCCAGTACTTC. Translation gives CASSQGAQETQYF.